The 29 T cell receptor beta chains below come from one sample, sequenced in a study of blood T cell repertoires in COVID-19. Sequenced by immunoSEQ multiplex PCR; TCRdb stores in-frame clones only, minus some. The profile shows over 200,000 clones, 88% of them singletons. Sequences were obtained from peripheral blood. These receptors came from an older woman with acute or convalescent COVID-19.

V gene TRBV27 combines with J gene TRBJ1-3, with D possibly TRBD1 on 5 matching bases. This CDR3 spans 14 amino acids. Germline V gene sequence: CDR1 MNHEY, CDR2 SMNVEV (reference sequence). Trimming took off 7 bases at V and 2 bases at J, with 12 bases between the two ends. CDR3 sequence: CASNKGETGNTIYF. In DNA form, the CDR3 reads TGTGCCAGCAACAAAGGGGAAACTGGAAACACCATATATTTT.

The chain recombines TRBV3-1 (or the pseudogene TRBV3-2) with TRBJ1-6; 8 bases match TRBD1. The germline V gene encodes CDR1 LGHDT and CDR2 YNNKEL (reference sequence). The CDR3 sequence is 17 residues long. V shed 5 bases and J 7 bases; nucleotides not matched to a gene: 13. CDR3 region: CASSKSMTGVPNSPLHF. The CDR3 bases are TGTGCCAGCAGCAAATCCATGACAGGGGTTCCAAATTCACCCCTCCACTTT.

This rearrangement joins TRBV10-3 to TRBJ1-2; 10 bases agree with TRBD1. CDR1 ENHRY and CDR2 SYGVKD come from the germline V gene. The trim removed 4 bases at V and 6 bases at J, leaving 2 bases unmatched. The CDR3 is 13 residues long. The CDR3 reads CAISAGQGNGYTF. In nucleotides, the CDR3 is TGTGCCATCAGTGCGGGACAGGGGAATGGCTACACCTTC.

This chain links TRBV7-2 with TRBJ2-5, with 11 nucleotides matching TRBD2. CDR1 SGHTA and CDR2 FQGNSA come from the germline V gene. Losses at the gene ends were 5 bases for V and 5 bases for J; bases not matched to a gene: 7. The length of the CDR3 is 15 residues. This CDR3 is CASSEKPSGRETQYF. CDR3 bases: TGTGCCAGCAGCGAAAAACCTAGCGGGAGGGAGACCCAGTACTTC. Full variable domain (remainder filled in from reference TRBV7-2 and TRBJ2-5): GAGVSQSPSNKVTEKGKDVELRCDPISGHTALYWYRQSLGQGLEFLIYFQGNSAPDKSGLPSDRFSAERTGGSVSTLTIQRTQQEDSAVYLCASSEKPSGRETQYFGPGTRLLVL.

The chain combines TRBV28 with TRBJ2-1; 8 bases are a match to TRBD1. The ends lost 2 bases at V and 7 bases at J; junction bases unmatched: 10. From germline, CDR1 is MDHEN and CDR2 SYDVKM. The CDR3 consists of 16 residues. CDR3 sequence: CASSLPGQARGNEQFF. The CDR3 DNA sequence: TGTGCCAGCAGTTTACCGGGACAGGCGCGTGGGAATGAGCAGTTCTTC.

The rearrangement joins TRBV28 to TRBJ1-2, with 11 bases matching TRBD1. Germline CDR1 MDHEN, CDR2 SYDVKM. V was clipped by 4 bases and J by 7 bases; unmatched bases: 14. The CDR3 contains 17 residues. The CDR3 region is CASSSTSGTGGFGGYTF. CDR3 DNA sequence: TGTGCCAGCAGTTCCACCTCCGGGACAGGGGGTTTTGGTGGCTACACCTTC.

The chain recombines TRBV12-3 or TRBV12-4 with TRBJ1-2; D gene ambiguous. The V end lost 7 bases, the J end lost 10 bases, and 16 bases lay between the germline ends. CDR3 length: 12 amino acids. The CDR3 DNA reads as TGTGCCAGCAAGATTTCGGGGAGGGACTACACCTTC. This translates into CASKISGRDYTF.

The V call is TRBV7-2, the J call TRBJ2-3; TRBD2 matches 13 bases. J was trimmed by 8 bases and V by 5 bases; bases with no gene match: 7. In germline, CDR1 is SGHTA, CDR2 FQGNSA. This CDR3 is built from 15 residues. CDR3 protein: CASSRTSGRGSTQYF. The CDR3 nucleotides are TGTGCCAGCAGCCGTACTAGCGGGAGGGGGAGTACGCAGTATTTT.

Here the CDR3 reads CASSLGGQTAYGYTF. CDR3 nucleotides: TGCGCCAGCAGCTTGGGGGGACAGACAGCCTATGGCTACACCTTC. The gene calls are TRBV5-1 and TRBJ1-2, with 7 bases that match TRBD1. The CDR3 runs to 15 residues. Trimming cost V 0 bases and J 4 bases; bases outside gene matches: 6. Germline V gene sequence: CDR1 SGHRS, CDR2 YFSETQ.

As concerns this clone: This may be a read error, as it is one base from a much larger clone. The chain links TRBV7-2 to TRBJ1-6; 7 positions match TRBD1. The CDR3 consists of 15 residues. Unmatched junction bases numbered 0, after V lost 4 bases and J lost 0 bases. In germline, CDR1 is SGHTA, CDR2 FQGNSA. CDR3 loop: CASSWDSSYNSPLHF. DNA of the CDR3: TGTGCCAGCAGCTGGGACAGCTCCTATAATTCACCCCTCCACTTT.

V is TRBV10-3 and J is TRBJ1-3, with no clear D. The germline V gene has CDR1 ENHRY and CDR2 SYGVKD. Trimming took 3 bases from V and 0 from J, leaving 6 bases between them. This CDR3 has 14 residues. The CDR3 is CAISDGSSGNTIYF. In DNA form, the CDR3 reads TGTGCCATCAGTGACGGTAGCTCTGGAAACACCATATATTTT.

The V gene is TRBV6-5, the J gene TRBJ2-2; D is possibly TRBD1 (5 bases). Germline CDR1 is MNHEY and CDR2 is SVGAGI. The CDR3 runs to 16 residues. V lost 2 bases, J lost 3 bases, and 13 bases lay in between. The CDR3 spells CASSYKGVIDTGELFF. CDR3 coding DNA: TGTGCCAGCAGTTACAAAGGGGTAATAGACACCGGGGAGCTGTTTTTT.

CDR3 DNA sequence: TGTGCCAGCAGCTTAGACAGTAATCAGCCCCAGCATTTT. As protein: CASSLDSNQPQHF. This chain links TRBV5-5 with TRBJ1-5, with a tentative D call TRBD1 (5 bases). The germline V gene has CDR1 SGHKS and CDR2 YYEKEE (reference sequence). The CDR3 sequence is 13 residues long. Trimming removed 2 bases from V and 4 bases from J, with 7 bases in between.

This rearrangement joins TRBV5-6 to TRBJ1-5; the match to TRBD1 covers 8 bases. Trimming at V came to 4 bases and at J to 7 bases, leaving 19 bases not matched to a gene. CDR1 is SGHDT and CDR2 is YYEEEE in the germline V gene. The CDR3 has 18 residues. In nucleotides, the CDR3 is TGTGCCAGCAGCAAAGGACAGGGAAAATTTTGGGGCGGACAGCCCCAGCATTTT. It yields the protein CASSKGQGKFWGGQPQHF.

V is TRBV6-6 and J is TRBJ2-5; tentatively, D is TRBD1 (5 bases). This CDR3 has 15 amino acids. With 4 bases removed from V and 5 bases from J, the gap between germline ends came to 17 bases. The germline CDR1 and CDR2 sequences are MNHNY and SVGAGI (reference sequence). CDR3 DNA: TGTGCCAGCAGTTCTATTGATCTAGGGGCGGAGACCCAGTACTTC. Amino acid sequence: CASSSIDLGAETQYF.

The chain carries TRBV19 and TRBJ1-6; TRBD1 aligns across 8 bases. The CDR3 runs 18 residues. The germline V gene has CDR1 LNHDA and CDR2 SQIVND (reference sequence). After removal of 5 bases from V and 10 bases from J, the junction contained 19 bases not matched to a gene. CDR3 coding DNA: TGTGCCAGTAGTCGCACGGAGACAGGGGTGGGCTCAAAGTCACCCCTCCACTTT. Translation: CASSRTETGVGSKSPLHF.

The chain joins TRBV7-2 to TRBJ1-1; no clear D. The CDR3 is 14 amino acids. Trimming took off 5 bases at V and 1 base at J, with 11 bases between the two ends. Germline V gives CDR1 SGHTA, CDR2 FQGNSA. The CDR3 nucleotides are TGTGCCAGCAGCCTCCAGTCGGGGAACACTGAAGCTTTCTTT. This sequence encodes CASSLQSGNTEAFF.

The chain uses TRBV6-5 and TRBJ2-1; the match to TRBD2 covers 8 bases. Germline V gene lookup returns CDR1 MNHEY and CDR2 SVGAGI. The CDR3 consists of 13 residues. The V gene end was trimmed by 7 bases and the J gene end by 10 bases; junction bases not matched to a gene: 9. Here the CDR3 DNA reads TGTGCCAGCACCCTACCGAGCGGGGGCGAGCAGTTCTTC. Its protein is CASTLPSGGEQFF.

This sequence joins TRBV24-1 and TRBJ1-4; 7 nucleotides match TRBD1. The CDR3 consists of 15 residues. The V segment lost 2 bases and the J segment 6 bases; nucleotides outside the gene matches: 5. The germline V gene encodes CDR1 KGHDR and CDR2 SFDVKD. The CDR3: CATSDSDRFDEKLFF. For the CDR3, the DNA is TGTGCCACCAGTGATTCGGACAGGTTCGATGAAAAACTGTTTTTT.

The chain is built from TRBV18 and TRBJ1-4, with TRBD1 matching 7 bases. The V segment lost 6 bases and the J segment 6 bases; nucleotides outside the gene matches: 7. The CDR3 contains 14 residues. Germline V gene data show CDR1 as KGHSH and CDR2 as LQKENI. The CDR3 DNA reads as TGTGCCAGCTCTCCCGGGACAGTAGATGAAAAACTGTTTTTT. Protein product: CASSPGTVDEKLFF.

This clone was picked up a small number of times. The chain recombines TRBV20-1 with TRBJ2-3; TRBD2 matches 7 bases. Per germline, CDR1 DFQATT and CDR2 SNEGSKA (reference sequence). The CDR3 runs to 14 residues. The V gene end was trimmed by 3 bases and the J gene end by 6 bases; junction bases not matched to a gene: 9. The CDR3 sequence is CSASQGLGGDTQYF. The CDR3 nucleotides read TGCAGTGCTAGTCAAGGACTAGGAGGGGATACGCAGTATTTT.

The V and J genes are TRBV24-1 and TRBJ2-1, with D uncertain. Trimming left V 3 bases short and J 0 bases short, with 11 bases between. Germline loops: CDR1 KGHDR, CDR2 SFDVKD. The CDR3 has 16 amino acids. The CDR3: CATSDPVASSYNEQFF. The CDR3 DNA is TGTGCCACCAGTGATCCGGTCGCTAGCTCCTACAATGAGCAGTTCTTC.

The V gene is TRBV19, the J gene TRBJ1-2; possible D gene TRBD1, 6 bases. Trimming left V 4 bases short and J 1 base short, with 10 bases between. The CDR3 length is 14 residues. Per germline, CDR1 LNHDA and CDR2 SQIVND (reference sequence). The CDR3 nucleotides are TGTGCCAGTAGTAGGGACAATTTTAACTATGGCTACACCTTC. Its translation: CASSRDNFNYGYTF. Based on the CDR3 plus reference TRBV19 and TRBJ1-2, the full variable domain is DGGITQSPKYLFRKEGQNVTLSCEQNLNHDAMYWYRQDPGQGLRLIYYSQIVNDFQKGDIAEGYSVSREKKESFPLTVTSAQKNPTAFYLCASSRDNFNYGYTFGSGTRLTVV.

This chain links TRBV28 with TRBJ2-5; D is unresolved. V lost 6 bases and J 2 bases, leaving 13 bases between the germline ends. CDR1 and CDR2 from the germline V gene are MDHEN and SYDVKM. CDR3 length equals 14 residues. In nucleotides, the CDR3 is TGTGCCAGCAGCCAAACGGCAGGACAAGAGACCCAGTACTTC. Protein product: CASSQTAGQETQYF.

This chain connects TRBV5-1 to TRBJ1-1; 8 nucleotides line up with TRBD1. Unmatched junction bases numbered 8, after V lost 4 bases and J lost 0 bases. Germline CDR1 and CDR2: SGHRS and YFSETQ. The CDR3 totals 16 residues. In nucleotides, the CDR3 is TGCGCCAGCAGCCAAGAATTGGGACAGGTGAACACTGAAGCTTTCTTT. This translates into CASSQELGQVNTEAFF.

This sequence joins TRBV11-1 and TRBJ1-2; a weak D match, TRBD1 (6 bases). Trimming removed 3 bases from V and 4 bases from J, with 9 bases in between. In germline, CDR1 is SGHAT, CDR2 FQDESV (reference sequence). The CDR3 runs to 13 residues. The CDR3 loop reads CASSFRGSYGYTF. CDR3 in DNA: TGTGCCAGCAGCTTCAGGGGAAGCTATGGCTACACCTTC.

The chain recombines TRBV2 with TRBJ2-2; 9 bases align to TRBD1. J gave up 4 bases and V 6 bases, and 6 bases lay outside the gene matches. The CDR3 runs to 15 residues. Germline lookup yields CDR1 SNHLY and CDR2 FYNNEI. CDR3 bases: TGTGCCAGCAGCGGACAGGGGATAGTCACCGGGGAGCTGTTTTTT. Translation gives CASSGQGIVTGELFF.

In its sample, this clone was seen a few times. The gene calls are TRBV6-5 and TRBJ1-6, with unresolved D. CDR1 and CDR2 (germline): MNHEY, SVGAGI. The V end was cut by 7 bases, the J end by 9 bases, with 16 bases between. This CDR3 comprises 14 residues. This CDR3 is CASTPTQTSSPLHF. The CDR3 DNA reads TGTGCCAGCACCCCGACCCAGACAAGTTCACCCCTCCACTTT.

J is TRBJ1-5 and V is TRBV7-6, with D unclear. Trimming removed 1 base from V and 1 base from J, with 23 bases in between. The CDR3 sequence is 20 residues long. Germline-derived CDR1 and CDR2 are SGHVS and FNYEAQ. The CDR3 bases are TGTGCCAGCAGCTTAGAGTCCCGCTCCCCGGGGAGGTCGAGCAATCAGCCCCAGCATTTT. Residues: CASSLESRSPGRSSNQPQHF. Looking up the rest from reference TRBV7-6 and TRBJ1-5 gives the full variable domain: GAGVSQSPRYKVTKRGQDVALRCDPISGHVSLYWYRQALGQGPEFLTYFNYEAQQDKSGLPNDRFSAERPEGSISTLTIQRTEQRDSAMYRCASSLESRSPGRSSNQPQHFGDGTRLSIL.